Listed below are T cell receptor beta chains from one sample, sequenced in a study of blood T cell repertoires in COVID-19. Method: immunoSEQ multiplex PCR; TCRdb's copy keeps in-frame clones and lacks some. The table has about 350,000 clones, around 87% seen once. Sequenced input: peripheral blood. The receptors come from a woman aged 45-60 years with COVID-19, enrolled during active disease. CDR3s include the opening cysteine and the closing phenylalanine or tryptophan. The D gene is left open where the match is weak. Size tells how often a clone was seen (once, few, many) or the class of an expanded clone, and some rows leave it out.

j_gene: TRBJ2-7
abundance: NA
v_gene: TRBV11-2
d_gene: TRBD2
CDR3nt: TGTGCCAGCAGTTCCCAAGCCGGGACTAGCGGGGGGGGGTCCTACGAGCAGTACTTC
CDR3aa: CASSSQAGTSGGGSYEQYF

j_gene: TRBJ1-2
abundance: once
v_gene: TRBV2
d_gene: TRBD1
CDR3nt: TGTGCCAGCAGTTGGGACAGGGTTGAGTTAAGAGATGGCTACACCTTC
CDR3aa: CASSWDRVELRDGYTF

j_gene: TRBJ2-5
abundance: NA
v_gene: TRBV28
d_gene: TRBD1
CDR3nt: TGTGCCAGCAGCCCTTGGCGGGACAGGGAGGAGACCCAGTACTTC
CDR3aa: CASSPWRDREETQYF

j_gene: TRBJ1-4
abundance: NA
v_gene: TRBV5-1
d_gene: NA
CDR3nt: TGCGCCAGCAGCTTCCGGGGGGCTAATGAAAAACTGTTTTTT
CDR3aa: CASSFRGANEKLFF

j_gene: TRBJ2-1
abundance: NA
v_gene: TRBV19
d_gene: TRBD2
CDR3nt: TGTGCCAGTAGTATGGGACTAGCGGGAGTCTACAATGAGCAGTTCTTC
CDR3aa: CASSMGLAGVYNEQFF

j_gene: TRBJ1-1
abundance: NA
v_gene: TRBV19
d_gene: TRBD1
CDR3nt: TGTGCCAGTAGTAAAAGGGGGGGACAGGGGGCGAGTGTCACTGAAGCTTTCTTT
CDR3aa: CASSKRGGQGASVTEAFF

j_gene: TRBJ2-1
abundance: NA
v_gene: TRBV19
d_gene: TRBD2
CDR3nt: TGTGCCAGTAGTATAGTCCCCCCGGGACTAGCGCACAATGAGCAGTTCTTC
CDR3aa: CASSIVPPGLAHNEQFF

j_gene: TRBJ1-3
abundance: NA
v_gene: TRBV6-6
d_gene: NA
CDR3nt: TGTGCCAGCAGTACCGGCACCATATATTTT
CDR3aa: CASSTGTIYF

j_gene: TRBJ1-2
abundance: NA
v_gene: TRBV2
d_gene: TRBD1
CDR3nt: TGTGCCAGCACCTTGGACAGGGTAGTCACCTTC
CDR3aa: CASTLDRVVTF

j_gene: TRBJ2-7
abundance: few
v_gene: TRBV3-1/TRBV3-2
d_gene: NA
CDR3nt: TGTGCCAGCAGCCCAGGGGGGCTAGCGGGTTCTTCCTACGAGCAGTACTTC
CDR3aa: CASSPGGLAGSSYEQYF

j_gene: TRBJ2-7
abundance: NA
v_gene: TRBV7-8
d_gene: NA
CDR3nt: TGTGCCAGCAGGATGAGCTCCTACGAGCAGTACTTC
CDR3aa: CASRMSSYEQYF